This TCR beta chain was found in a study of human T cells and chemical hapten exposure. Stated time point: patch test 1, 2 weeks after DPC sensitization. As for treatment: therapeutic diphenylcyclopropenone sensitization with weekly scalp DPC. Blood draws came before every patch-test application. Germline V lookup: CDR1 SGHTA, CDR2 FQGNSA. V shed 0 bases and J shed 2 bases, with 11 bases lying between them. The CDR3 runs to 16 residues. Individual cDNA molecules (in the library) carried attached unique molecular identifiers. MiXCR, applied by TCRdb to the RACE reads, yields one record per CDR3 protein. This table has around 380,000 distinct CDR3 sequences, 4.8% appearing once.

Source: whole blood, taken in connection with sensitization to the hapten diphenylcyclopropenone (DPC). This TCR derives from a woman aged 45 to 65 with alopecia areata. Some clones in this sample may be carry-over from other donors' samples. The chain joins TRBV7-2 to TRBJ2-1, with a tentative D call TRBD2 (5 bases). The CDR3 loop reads CASSLAGINPYNEQFF. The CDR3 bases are TGTGCCAGCAGCTTAGCCGGGATTAACCCCTACAATGAGCAGTTCTTC.